The rows below give T cell receptor beta chains drawn from one sample of a study of STAT3 mutations in large granular lymphocyte leukemia. Here immunoSEQ multiplex PCR was the method, and the copy in TCRdb shows in-frame clones only, minus some. The sample has 30,000 to 45,000 clones, approximately 91% seen once; the top ten hold 0.35% to 0.5%. Sequencing was performed on PBMCs. These receptors were collected from a human donor with T large granular lymphocyte leukemia. Some clones in this sample may be carry-over from other donors' samples. CDR3s include the opening cysteine and the closing phenylalanine or tryptophan. The D gene is left open where the match is weak. Only some rows state a clone size, as once, few, many or a class for expanded clones.

J gene,D gene,clone size,V gene,CDR3 protein,CDR3 DNA
TRBJ1-2,-,-,TRBV30,CAWSLTGAYGYTF,TGTGCCTGGAGTTTAACAGGCGCCTATGGCTACACCTTC
TRBJ1-5,-,-,TRBV7-2,CASSLEGGQPQHF,TGTGCCAGCAGCTTAGAGGGTGGTCAGCCCCAGCATTTT
TRBJ2-5,TRBD2,-,TRBV6-1,CASSVAGRETQYF,TGTGCCAGCAGCGTAGCGGGGCGTGAGACCCAGTACTTC
TRBJ1-5,-,-,TRBV28,CASRANQPQHF,TGTGCCAGCAGAGCGAATCAGCCCCAGCATTTT
TRBJ1-2,TRBD1,-,TRBV5-1,CASSFGQGNRGYTF,TGCGCCAGCAGCTTCGGACAGGGGAACCGGGGCTACACCTTC
TRBJ1-2,TRBD1,-,TRBV7-9,CASSGGTGYGYTF,TGTGCCAGCAGCGGCGGGACAGGGTATGGCTACACCTTC
TRBJ1-6,-,-,TRBV2,CASSGTTVNSPLHF,TGTGCCAGCAGTGGGACAACGGTTAATTCACCCCTCCACTTT
TRBJ1-1,-,-,TRBV2,CASTAGLNTEAFF,TGTGCCAGCACGGCGGGCTTGAACACTGAAGCTTTCTTT
TRBJ1-6,-,-,TRBV28,CASSSEEGSPLHF,TGTGCCAGCAGTTCGGAGGAGGGGTCACCCCTCCACTTT
TRBJ1-4,-,-,TRBV25-1,CASSSGLEKLFF,TGTGCCAGCAGTTCCGGTCTTGAAAAACTGTTTTTT
TRBJ2-7,TRBD1,-,TRBV4-1,CASSPSGTGDYEQYF,TGCGCCAGCAGCCCCTCAGGGACAGGGGACTACGAGCAGTACTTC
TRBJ2-3,-,-,TRBV7-9,CASRGGVGADTQYF,TGTGCCAGCAGGGGGGGAGTTGGGGCCGATACGCAGTATTTT
TRBJ1-4,-,-,TRBV7-9,CASNTGSTNEKLFF,TGTGCCAGCAACACAGGCTCAACTAATGAAAAACTGTTTTTT
TRBJ1-5,-,-,TRBV6-6,CASSYEGESGQPQHF,TGTGCCAGCAGTTACGAGGGGGAATCAGGTCAGCCCCAGCATTTT
TRBJ1-2,TRBD1,-,TRBV27,CASRGTGGDYGYTF,TGTGCCAGCAGGGGGACAGGGGGGGACTATGGCTACACCTTC
TRBJ1-1,TRBD1,-,TRBV7-9,CASSPRPGTVNTEAFF,TGTGCCAGCAGCCCTCGCCCGGGGACAGTGAACACTGAAGCTTTCTTT
TRBJ2-3,TRBD2,-,TRBV7-9,CASSRLASEGDTQYF,TGTGCCAGCAGCCGACTAGCGTCAGAGGGAGATACGCAGTATTTT
TRBJ1-1,-,-,TRBV30,CAWSVPGLNTEAFF,TGTGCCTGGAGTGTACCAGGGTTGAACACTGAAGCTTTCTTT
TRBJ2-5,TRBD2,-,TRBV5-4,CASSLPGGGAPYF,TGTGCCAGCAGCTTGCCTGGCGGGGGGGCCCCGTACTTC
TRBJ2-7,-,-,TRBV6-5,CASSYSRTSSYEQYF,TGTGCCAGCAGTTACTCGAGGACAAGCTCCTACGAGCAGTACTTC
TRBJ2-5,TRBD2,-,TRBV4-1,CASSLLAGLETQYF,TGCGCCAGCAGCCTTCTAGCGGGGCTGGAGACCCAGTACTTC
TRBJ2-7,-,-,TRBV5-1,CASSLVGFEPYEQYF,TGCGCCAGCAGCTTGGTTGGGTTTGAGCCCTACGAGCAGTACTTC
TRBJ1-4,-,-,TRBV5-1,CASSSDSTNEKLFF,TGCGCCAGCAGCTCCGACAGCACTAATGAAAAACTGTTTTTT
TRBJ2-1,-,-,TRBV11-1,CASSPPGRDYNEQFF,TGTGCCAGCAGCCCCCCGGGTAGGGACTACAATGAGCAGTTCTTC
TRBJ2-1,TRBD2,-,TRBV29-1,CSVEPASGGIVEQFF,TGCAGCGTTGAACCGGCTAGCGGGGGAATTGTTGAGCAGTTCTTC
TRBJ2-3,TRBD1,-,TRBV7-2,CASSRWTGSTDTQYF,TGTGCCAGCAGCCGTTGGACAGGGAGCACAGATACGCAGTATTTT
TRBJ2-5,-,-,TRBV7-9,CASSLFPAGRKETQYF,TGTGCCAGCAGCTTATTCCCTGCGGGGCGGAAAGAGACCCAGTACTTC
TRBJ2-7,-,once,TRBV11-2,CASSQPPGPAGGEQYF,TGTGCCAGCAGCCAACCACCCGGACCCGCCGGGGGCGAGCAGTACTTC
TRBJ1-2,-,-,TRBV10-3,CAISENSRPPYGYTF,TGTGCCATCAGTGAAAATAGCAGACCACCCTATGGCTACACCTTC
TRBJ1-1,TRBD1,-,TRBV2,CASSEGPGGGTEAFF,TGTGCCAGCAGTGAAGGTCCAGGGGGAGGCACTGAAGCTTTCTTT
TRBJ2-3,-,-,TRBV5-1,CASSLAGWAFPTDTQYF,TGCGCCAGCAGCCTGGCGGGTTGGGCCTTTCCTACTGATACGCAGTATTTT
TRBJ1-1,TRBD1,-,TRBV28,CASSVPETGGEAFF,TGTGCCAGCAGCGTACCCGAGACAGGGGGAGAAGCTTTCTTT
TRBJ1-1,TRBD1,-,TRBV27,CASSLRTGARSEAFF,TGTGCCAGCAGTCTCCGGACAGGGGCGAGGTCTGAAGCTTTCTTT
TRBJ2-2,-,-,TRBV10-3,CAIREGRGQPTGELFF,TGTGCCATCAGGGAGGGTAGGGGACAGCCGACCGGGGAGCTGTTTTTT
TRBJ2-4,-,-,TRBV6-6,CASSFRGEAAKNIQYF,TGTGCCAGCAGTTTTCGAGGGGAGGCAGCCAAAAACATTCAGTACTTC
TRBJ1-6,-,few,TRBV5-5,CASSLGSSYNSPLHF,TGTGCCAGCAGCTTGGGCAGCTCCTATAATTCACCCCTCCACTTT
TRBJ2-7,-,-,TRBV2,CASLQLAGPYEQYF,TGTGCCAGTTTACAACTCGCTGGGCCCTACGAGCAGTACTTC
TRBJ2-7,TRBD1,-,TRBV6-6,CASNDRGSSSYEQYF,TGTGCCAGCAACGACAGGGGCTCTAGCTCCTACGAGCAGTACTTC
TRBJ1-1,-,-,TRBV6-5,CATQGNTEAFF,TGTGCCACACAGGGGAACACTGAAGCTTTCTTT
TRBJ2-3,TRBD1,-,TRBV13,CASSLLSQSPDRGRDTQYF,TGTGCCAGCAGCTTACTAAGCCAATCTCCGGACAGGGGGCGGGATACGCAGTATTTT
TRBJ2-6,-,-,TRBV28,CASSSPRDKGLLSGANVLTF,TGTGCCAGCAGTTCCCCCCGGGACAAAGGTTTGCTCTCTGGGGCCAACGTCCTGACTTTC
TRBJ1-5,TRBD1,-,TRBV5-1,CASSQTGGQNQPQHF,TGCGCCAGCAGCCAGACAGGGGGGCAAAATCAGCCCCAGCATTTT
TRBJ1-2,-,-,TRBV9,CASSPGGLLAYGYTF,TGTGCCAGCAGCCCCGGGGGGTTGTTGGCCTATGGCTACACCTTC
TRBJ2-2,TRBD2,-,TRBV18,CASSPIIGLAIYPGELFF,TGTGCCAGCTCACCTATCATAGGACTAGCGATTTATCCCGGGGAGCTGTTTTTT
TRBJ2-2,-,-,TRBV5-1,CASSLSLQGNTGELFF,TGCGCCAGCAGCTTGAGTTTGCAGGGGAACACCGGGGAGCTGTTTTTT
TRBJ1-2,-,-,TRBV28,CASWGRVNYGYTF,TGTGCCAGCTGGGGCCGAGTTAACTATGGCTACACCTTC